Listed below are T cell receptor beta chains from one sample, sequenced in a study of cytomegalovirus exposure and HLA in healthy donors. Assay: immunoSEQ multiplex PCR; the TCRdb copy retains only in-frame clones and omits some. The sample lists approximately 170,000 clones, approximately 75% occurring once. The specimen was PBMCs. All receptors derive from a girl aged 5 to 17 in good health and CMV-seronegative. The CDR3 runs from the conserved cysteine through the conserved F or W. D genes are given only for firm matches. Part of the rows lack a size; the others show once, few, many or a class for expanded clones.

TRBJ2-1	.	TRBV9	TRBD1	CASAATGGFYNEQFF	TGTGCCAGCGCTGCGACAGGGGGCTTTTACAATGAGCAGTTCTTC
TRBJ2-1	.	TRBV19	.	CASSDNWGVEQFF	TGTGCCAGTAGTGATAATTGGGGGGTGGAGCAGTTCTTC
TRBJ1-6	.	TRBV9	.	CASSETGKTPLHF	TGTGCCAGCAGCGAAACAGGGAAGACACCCCTCCACTTT
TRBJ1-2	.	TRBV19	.	CASSIQGLGYTF	TGTGCCAGTAGTATCCAGGGATTAGGCTACACCTTC
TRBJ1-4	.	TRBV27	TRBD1	CASSLTSGGNEKLFF	TGTGCCAGCAGCTTAACTTCAGGGGGTAATGAAAAACTGTTTTTT
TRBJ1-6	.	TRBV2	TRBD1	CASSAGTGGFSPLHF	TGTGCCAGCAGTGCCGGGACAGGAGGATTTAGTCCCCTCCACTTT
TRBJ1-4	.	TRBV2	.	CASNGLNEKLFF	TGTGCCAGCAACGGTCTTAATGAAAAACTGTTTTTT
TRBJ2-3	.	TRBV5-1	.	CASSSGGADTQYF	TGCGCCAGCAGCTCGGGCGGGGCTGATACGCAGTATTTT
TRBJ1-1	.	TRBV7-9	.	CASRLGLGVTEAFF	TGTGCCAGCAGATTAGGGTTAGGGGTGACTGAAGCTTTCTTT
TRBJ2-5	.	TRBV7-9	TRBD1	CASSLGDRGETQYF	TGTGCCAGCAGCTTAGGAGACAGGGGAGAGACCCAGTACTTC
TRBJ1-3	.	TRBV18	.	CASSPVGASGNTIYF	TGTGCCAGCTCACCTGTAGGGGCCTCTGGAAACACCATATATTTT
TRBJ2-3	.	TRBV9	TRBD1	CASSPRTRQGSYTDTQYF	TGTGCCAGCAGCCCCCGAACCCGACAGGGGTCTTACACAGATACGCAGTATTTT
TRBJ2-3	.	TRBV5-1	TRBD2	CASSRGTSGRDTQYF	TGCGCCAGCAGCAGAGGGACTAGCGGGCGAGATACGCAGTATTTT
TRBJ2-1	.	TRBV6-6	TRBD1	CASSYPGTGKDEQFF	TGTGCCAGCAGTTACCCTGGGACAGGGAAGGATGAGCAGTTCTTC
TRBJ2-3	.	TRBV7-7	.	CASSLALTDTQYF	TGTGCTAGCAGCTTAGCCCTTACAGATACGCAGTATTTT
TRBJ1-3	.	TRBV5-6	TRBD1	CASSFRAGGFEGNTIYF	TGTGCCAGCAGCTTTCGAGCAGGGGGTTTCGAAGGAAACACCATATATTTT
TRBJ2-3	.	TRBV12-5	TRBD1	CSTSGQATDTQYF	TGTTCCACAAGCGGACAGGCCACAGATACGCAGTATTTT
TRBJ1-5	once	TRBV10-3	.	CAISAEGSIQPQHF	TGTGCCATCAGTGCAGAAGGGAGTATTCAGCCCCAGCATTTT
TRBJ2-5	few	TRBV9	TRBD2	CASSVTGGVETQYF	TGTGCCAGCAGCGTAACCGGGGGGGTGGAGACCCAGTACTTC
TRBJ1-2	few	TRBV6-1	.	CASSEQAWPNYGYTF	TGTGCCAGCAGTGAACAGGCTTGGCCTAACTATGGCTACACCTTC
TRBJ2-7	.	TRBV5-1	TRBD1	CASSSGQGAYEQYF	TGCGCCAGCAGCTCCGGACAGGGGGCCTACGAGCAGTACTTC
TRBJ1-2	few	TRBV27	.	CASSFGVSYGYTF	TGTGCCAGCAGTTTCGGGGTGTCCTATGGCTACACCTTC
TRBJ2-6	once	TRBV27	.	CASSPGYSGANVLTF	TGTGCCAGCAGTCCAGGGTACTCTGGGGCCAACGTCCTGACTTTC
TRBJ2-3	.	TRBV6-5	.	CASKSLITDTQYF	TGTGCCAGCAAGAGCCTTATCACAGATACGCAGTATTTT
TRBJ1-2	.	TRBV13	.	CASSVSMSNYGYTF	TGTGCCAGCAGCGTGTCGATGAGTAACTATGGCTACACCTTC
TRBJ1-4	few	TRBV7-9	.	CASPCRNEKLFF	TGTGCCAGCCCATGTAGAAATGAAAAACTGTTTTTT
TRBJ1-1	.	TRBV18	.	CASSPTGDTEAFF	TGTGCCAGCTCACCAACCGGGGACACTGAAGCTTTCTTT
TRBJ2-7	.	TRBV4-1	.	CASSPPLEDEQYF	TGCGCCAGCAGCCCCCCGCTGGAGGACGAGCAGTACTTC
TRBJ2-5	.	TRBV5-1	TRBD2	CASSLLAGVEETQYF	TGCGCCAGCAGCCTACTAGCGGGGGTCGAGGAGACCCAGTACTTC
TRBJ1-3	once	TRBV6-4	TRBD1	CASSGLNRDRGRNTIYF	TGTGCCAGCAGTGGGTTGAATAGGGACAGGGGGCGAAACACCATATATTTT
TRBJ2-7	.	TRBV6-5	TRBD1	CASSTRDRAYEQYF	TGTGCCAGCAGCACCCGGGACAGAGCCTACGAGCAGTACTTC